Below, one T cell receptor beta chain is given with its context. What it recognizes is unknown. This sample is part of a study of shared clonotypes between healthy human individuals. About the research overall: The cohort had two women and a few men, ages 18 to 49.

HIV-negative, healthy adults without recent acute infections or vaccinations were the donors. TCRdb keeps only in-frame clones here, not all; method: immunoSEQ multiplex PCR. The sample has over a million clones, 95% to 97% seen once. The CDR3 length is 11 residues. V was clipped by 4 bases and J by 4 bases, with 4 bases between them. CDR1 and CDR2 (germline): SGHTA, FQGTGA. The study's findings and limits: Sampling involved blood alone; tissue repertoires likely differ.

Material for sequencing was naive CD4+ T cells sorted from blood. Described subset: CD45RA+ positively selected. The TCR originated in a young man in good health. This chain uses TRBV7-3 with TRBJ2-5, with unresolved D. The CDR3 here is CASSWTETQYF. Here the CDR3 DNA reads TGTGCCAGCAGCTGGACAGAGACCCAGTACTTC.